This section outlines one T cell receptor (beta chain) sequence together with its context. It lacks a known antigen. Per-nucleotide qualities are absent, and no much larger clonotype sits a single base away. The method behind the library was 5' RACE. The listed sequencing device is NextSeq 500. The TCR library protocol attached unique molecular identifiers to individual cDNA molecules to correct for sequencing error and PCR bias. Both TCR alpha and beta chains were sequenced, and tight co-correlation was observed between alpha and beta sequence abundances in each sample. Per the authors' processing: V gene, J gene and CDR3 annotation of TCR sequences was performed with Decombinator V4. TCRs were defined as expanded if a significant change between any two time points was detected under a Poisson model with p below 0.0001. TCR abundances were normalised to the total number of TCRs sequenced in each sample and reported as counts per million. TRAV1-2 paired with TRAJ12, TRAJ20 or TRAJ33 defined MAIT TCRs, while TRAV10 paired with TRAJ18 defined iNKT TCRs. VDJdb, accessed on 1 November 2021, was searched for TCRs annotated for CMV, EBV and SARS-CoV-2, and TCRs annotated for more than one antigen were excluded. In TCRdb, the public reads were trimmed at Q25 with fastp and aligned with MiXCR, with productive beta chains retained. Entries are consolidated by CDR3 protein sequence, retaining the most common genes and DNA. The V and J calls were not made by the authors but by TCRdb's processing. The sample profile shows tens of thousands of distinct CDR3 sequences; around 13% of them were found once. The ten largest clones add up to 4.8% of the sample.

This entry is derived from a study of early T cells in non-severe SARS-CoV-2 infection (dated by TCRdb to the early 2020s). With regard to the full study: Because TCR sequencing was done on bulk RNA from unsorted whole blood, the alpha and beta chains could not be paired.

Study-level results and caveats: VDJdb matching was skewed toward anti-spike CD8 responses and likely underestimated virus-specific expansions by missing private and CD4 specificities.

Set within a cohort of healthcare workers in London, UK, this nested case-control study involved weekly PCR testing of nasopharyngeal swabs along with blood sampling. Healthcare workers were recruited between 23 and 31 March 2020, during the week of the UK lockdown, and were followed weekly for up to roughly 15 weeks. Spanning cysteine to phenylalanine, the CDR3 consists of 13 amino acids. The retained sequence is limited to the CDR3, 39 bases, with the frame set at the first base. Ends trimmed: V by 3 bases, J by 8 bases; bases unmatched to a gene: 5. Per the germline V gene, SGHRS is the CDR1 and YFSETQ is the CDR2.

The sequenced sample was whole blood. The source of this sequence is an adult who was a healthcare worker with PCR-confirmed SARS-CoV-2 infection or an uninfected control (not recorded which). Recombination linked TRBV5-1 to TRBJ2-1, and TRBD1 aligns with 7 junction nucleotides. The nucleotide sequence reads as follows: TGCGCCAGCAGCTCGTTGCAGGGGGATGAGCAGTTCTTC. It translates as CASSSLQGDEQFF.